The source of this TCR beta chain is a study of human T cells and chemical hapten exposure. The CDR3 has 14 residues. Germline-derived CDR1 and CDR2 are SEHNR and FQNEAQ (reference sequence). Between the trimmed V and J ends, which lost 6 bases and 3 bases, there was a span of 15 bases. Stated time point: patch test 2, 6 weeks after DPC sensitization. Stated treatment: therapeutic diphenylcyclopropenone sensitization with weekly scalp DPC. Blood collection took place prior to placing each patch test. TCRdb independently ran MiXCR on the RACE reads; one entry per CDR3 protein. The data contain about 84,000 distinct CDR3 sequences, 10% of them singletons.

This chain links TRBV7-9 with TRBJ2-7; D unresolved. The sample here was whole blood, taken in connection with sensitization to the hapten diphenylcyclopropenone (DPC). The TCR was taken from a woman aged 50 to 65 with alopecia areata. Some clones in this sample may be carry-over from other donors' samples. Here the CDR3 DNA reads TGTGCCAGCAGTCCACGAGCCTTCAACTACGAGCAGTACTTC. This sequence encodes CASSPRAFNYEQYF.